This T cell receptor (beta chain) originates from a study of shared clonotypes between healthy human individuals. Study as a whole: Each donor's CD4 naive and CD4 memory cells filled three plates apiece, CD8 naive two, and CD8 memory one.

The CDR3 consists of 17 residues. Germline V gene data show CDR1 as LNHDA and CDR2 as SQIVND (reference sequence). V gave up 3 bases and J gave up 0 bases, with 14 bases separating them. Study-wide findings and caveats: Shared clonotypes across all four donors exceeded non-shared ones in generation probability.

As for this clone: Its antigen is not identified.

Over several immunoSEQ plates, each subset's genomic DNA was distributed in even portions. Repertoires were generated with immunoSEQ multiplex PCR, while TCRdb's copy carries only in-frame clones and drops some. The sample contains approximately 2.5 million clones, roughly 93% of which appear only once. Memory CD4+ cells were the fraction left after CD45RA+ naive selection. The sequenced sample was naive CD4+ T cells from PBMCs. The subset here: CD45RA+ positively selected. V usage is TRBV19 and J usage is TRBJ1-4, with D unresolved. The sequence derives from a man between 18 and 35 years old in good health. Some clones in this sample may be carry-over from other donors' samples. CDR3 coding DNA: TGTGCCAGTAGTATTCCTCTCGGGCTTTCAACTAATGAAAAACTGTTTTTT. Encoded protein: CASSIPLGLSTNEKLFF.